The TCR beta chain described here comes from a study of blood T cell repertoires in COVID-19. Study summary: Researchers got acute and convalescent COVID-19 samples from the United States, Italy and Spain. The analysed material was cDNA or gDNA that came from T cells, B-cell-depleted T cells, or PBMCs.

A remark on this clone: At one end, the junction sequence differs from germline, possibly due to a read error.

Original methodology: Scientists estimated how many nucleated cells there were by amplifying reference gene primers. TCRdb's copy holds only in-frame clones and misses some; the assay was immunoSEQ multiplex PCR. That table gives V, J and clone size, and the DNA gave D and trimming. The sample lists approximately 150,000 clones; about 85% were seen once. Seattle patients were enrolled during active infection and followed longitudinally. Germline V gene data show CDR1 as SGHTA and CDR2 as FQGTGA. The CDR3 extends over 15 amino acids. The genes are TRBV7-3 and TRBJ1-3, with a weak D call TRBD1 (5 bases). Sequenced input: peripheral blood. The receptor was derived from a woman between 50 and 59 years old with COVID-19, enrolled during active disease. The CDR3 nucleotides read TGTGCCAGCAGCTTAACCCCAGGGACTGGGAACACCATATATTTT. Its translation is CASSLTPGTGNTIYF. Using reference TRBV7-3 and TRBJ1-3 for the parts outside the CDR3, the full variable domain is GAGVSQTPSNKVTEKGKYVELRCDPISGHTALYWYRQSLGQGPEFLIYFQGTGAADDSGLPNDRFFAVRPEGSVSTLKIQRTERGDSAVYLCASSLTPGTGNTIYFGEGSWLTVV.